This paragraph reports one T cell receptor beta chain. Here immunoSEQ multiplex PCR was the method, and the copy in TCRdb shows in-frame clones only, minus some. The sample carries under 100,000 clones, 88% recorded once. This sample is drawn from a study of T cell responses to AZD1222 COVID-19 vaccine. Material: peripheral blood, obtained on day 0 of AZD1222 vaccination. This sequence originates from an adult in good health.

In DNA, the CDR3 is TGTGCCAGCAGACCCATAGCGGACTCCTACAATGAGCAGTTCTTC. It codes for CASRPIADSYNEQFF. The rearrangement joins TRBV5-4 to TRBJ2-1; tentative D call: TRBD2 (6 bases). Germline values: CDR1 SGHNT, CDR2 YYREEE (reference sequence). The CDR3 has 15 residues. Trimming stripped 5 bases from V and 0 bases from J, with 12 bases between.